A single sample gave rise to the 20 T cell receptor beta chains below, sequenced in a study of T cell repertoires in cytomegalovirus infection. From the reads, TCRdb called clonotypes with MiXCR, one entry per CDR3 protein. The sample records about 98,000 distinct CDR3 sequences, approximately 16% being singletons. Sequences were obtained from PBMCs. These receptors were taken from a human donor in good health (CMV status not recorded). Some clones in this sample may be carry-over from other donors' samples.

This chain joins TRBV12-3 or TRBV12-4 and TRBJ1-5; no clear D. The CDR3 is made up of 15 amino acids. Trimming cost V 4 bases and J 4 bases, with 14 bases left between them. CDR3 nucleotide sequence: TGTGCCAGCAGTTCCCCCGGCGGGAATAATCAGCCCCAGCATTTT. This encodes CASSSPGGNNQPQHF.

In nucleotides, the CDR3 is TGTGCCAGCTCAGAACAGGCTAACTATGGCTACACCTTC. Residues: CASSEQANYGYTF. The chain links TRBV18 to TRBJ1-2, with a tentative D call TRBD1 (5 bases). CDR3 length equals 13 residues. The germline V gene encodes CDR1 KGHSH and CDR2 LQKENI. With 5 bases removed from V and 0 bases from J, the gap between germline ends came to 7 bases.

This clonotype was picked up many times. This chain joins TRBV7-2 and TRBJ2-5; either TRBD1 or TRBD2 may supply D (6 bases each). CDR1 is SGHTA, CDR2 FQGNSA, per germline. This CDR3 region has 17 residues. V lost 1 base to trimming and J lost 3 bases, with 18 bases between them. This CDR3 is CASSLGGLGGLKETQYF. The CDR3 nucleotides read TGTGCCAGCAGCTTAGGCGGGCTGGGGGGCCTAAAAGAGACCCAGTACTTC.

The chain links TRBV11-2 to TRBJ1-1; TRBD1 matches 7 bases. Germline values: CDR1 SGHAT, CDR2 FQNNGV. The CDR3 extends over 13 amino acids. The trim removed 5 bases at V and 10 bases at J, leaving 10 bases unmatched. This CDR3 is CASSQGRDSRAFF. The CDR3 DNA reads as TGTGCCAGCAGCCAGGGCCGGGACAGTCGAGCTTTCTTT.

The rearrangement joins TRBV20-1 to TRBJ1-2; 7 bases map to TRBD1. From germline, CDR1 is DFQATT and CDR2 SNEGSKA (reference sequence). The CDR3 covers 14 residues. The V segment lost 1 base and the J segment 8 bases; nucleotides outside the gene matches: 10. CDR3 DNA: TGCAGTGCTAGAGGAATGTGGGCAGGGGGGGGCTACACCTTC. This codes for CSARGMWAGGGYTF.

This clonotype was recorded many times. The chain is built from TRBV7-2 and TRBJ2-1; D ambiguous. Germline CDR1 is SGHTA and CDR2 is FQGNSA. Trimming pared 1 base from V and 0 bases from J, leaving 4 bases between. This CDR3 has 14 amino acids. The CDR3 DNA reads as TGTGCCAGCAGCTTAGAGGACTCCTACAATGAGCAGTTCTTC. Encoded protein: CASSLEDSYNEQFF.

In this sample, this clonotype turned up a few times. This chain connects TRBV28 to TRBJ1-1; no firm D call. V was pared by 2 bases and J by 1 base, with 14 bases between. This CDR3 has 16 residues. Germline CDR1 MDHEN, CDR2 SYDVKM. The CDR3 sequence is CASSLGVGNGNTEAFF. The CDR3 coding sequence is TGTGCCAGCAGTTTAGGTGTGGGGAACGGGAACACTGAAGCTTTCTTT.

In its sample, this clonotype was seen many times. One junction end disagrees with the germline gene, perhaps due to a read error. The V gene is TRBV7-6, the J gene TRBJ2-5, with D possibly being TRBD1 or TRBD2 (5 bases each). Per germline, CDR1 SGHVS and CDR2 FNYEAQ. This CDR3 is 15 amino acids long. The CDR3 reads CASSWDHIPGSTQYF. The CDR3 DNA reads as TGTGCTAGCAGCTGGGACCATATACCTGGGAGCACCCAGTACTTC.

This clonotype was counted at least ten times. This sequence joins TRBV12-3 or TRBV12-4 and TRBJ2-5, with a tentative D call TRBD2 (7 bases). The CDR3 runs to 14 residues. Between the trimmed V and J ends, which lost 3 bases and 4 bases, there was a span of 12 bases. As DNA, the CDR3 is TGTGCCAGCAGTTTCCGCGGGGGCGGAGAGACCCAGTACTTC. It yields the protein CASSFRGGGETQYF.

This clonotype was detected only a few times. CDR3 region: CSVEREGRNEQFF. The CDR3, as DNA: TGCAGCGTTGAAAGGGAGGGCCGAAATGAGCAGTTCTTC. The V gene is TRBV29-1, the J gene TRBJ2-1, with 7 bases fitting TRBD2. CDR1 is SQVTM and CDR2 is ANQGSEA in the germline V gene. The J segment lost 7 bases and the V segment lost 2 bases, leaving 5 bases of the junction unmatched. The CDR3 has 13 residues.

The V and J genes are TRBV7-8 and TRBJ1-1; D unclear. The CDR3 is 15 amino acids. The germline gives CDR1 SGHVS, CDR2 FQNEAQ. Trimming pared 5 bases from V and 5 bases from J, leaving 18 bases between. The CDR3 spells CASSAVSVMGTEAFF. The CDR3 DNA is TGTGCCAGCAGCGCAGTCAGTGTAATGGGTACTGAAGCTTTCTTT. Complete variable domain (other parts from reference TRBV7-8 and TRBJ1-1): GAGVSQSPRYKVAKRGQDVALRCDPISGHVSLFWYQQALGQGPEFLTYFQNEAQLDKSGLPSDRFFAERPEGSVSTLKIQRTQQEDSAVYLCASSAVSVMGTEAFFGQGTRLTVV.

CDR3 DNA sequence: TGCAGCGCAATTACGGATACCCCCTACAATGAGCAGTTCTTC. Its protein product is CSAITDTPYNEQFF. The rearrangement joins TRBV29-1 to TRBJ2-1; D unclear. Germline V lookup: CDR1 SQVTM, CDR2 ANQGSEA. Trimming took off 7 bases at V and 2 bases at J, with 15 bases between the two ends. The CDR3 extends over 14 amino acids.

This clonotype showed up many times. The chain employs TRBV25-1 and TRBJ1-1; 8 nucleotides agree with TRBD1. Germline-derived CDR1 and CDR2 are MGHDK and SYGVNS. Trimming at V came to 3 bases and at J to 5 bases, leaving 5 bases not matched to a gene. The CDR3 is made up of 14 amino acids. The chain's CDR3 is CASSDDRGGTEAFF. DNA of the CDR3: TGTGCCAGCAGTGACGACAGGGGAGGTACTGAAGCTTTCTTT.

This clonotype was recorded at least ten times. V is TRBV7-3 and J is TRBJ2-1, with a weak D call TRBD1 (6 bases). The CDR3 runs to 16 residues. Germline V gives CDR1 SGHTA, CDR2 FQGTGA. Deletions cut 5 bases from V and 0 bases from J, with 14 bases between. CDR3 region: CASSESGDSSYNEQFF. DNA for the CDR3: TGTGCCAGCAGCGAGTCAGGGGATTCCTCCTACAATGAGCAGTTCTTC. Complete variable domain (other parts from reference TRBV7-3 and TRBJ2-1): GAGVSQTPSNKVTEKGKYVELRCDPISGHTALYWYRQSLGQGPEFLIYFQGTGAADDSGLPNDRFFAVRPEGSVSTLKIQRTERGDSAVYLCASSESGDSSYNEQFFGPGTRLTVL.

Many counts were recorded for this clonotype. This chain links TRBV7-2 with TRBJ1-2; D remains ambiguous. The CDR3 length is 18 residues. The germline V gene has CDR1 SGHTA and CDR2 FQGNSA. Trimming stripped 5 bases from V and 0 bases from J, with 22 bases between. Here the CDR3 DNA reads TGTGCCAGCAGCCGCCGCGGAGGAGGGTCGGGGTCTAACTATGGCTACACCTTC. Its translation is CASSRRGGGSGSNYGYTF.

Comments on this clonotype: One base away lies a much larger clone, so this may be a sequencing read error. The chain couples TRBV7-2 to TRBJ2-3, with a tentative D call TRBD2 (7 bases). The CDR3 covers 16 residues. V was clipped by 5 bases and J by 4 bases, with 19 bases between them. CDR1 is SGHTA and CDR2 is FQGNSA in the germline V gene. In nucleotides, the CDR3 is TGTGCCAGCAGCCTCCGTAGGGGCGGGGGCGCAGATACGCAGTATTTT. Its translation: CASSLRRGGGADTQYF. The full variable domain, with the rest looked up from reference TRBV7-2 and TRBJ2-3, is GAGVSQSPSNKVTEKGKDVELRCDPISGHTALYWYRQSLGQGLEFLIYFQGNSAPDKSGLPSDRFSAERTGGSVSTLTIQRTQQEDSAVYLCASSLRRGGGADTQYFGPGTRLTVL.

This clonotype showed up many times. The CDR3 coding sequence is TGTGCCAGCAGCTCCCGGGAACTCTGGGGGGAGACCCAGTACTTC. Translated: CASSSRELWGETQYF. The chain recombines TRBV11-2 with TRBJ2-5; D may be TRBD1 or TRBD2 (5 bases each). The germline V gene has CDR1 SGHAT and CDR2 FQNNGV. The CDR3 sequence is 15 residues long. Trimming left V 4 bases short and J 5 bases short, with 17 bases between.

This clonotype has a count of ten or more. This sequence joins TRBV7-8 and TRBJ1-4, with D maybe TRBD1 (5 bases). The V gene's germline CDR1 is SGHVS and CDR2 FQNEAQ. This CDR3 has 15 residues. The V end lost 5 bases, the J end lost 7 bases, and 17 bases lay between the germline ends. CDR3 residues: CASSLWGGGSEKLFF. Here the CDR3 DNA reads TGTGCCAGCAGCCTTTGGGGCGGAGGAAGTGAAAAACTGTTTTTT. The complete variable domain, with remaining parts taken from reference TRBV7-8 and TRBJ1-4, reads GAGVSQSPRYKVAKRGQDVALRCDPISGHVSLFWYQQALGQGPEFLTYFQNEAQLDKSGLPSDRFFAERPEGSVSTLKIQRTQQEDSAVYLCASSLWGGGSEKLFFGSGTQLSVL.

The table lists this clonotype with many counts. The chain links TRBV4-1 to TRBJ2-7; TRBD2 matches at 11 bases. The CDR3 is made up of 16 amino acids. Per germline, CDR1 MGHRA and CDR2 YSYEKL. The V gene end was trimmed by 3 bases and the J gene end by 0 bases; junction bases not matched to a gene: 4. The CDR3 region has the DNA TGCGCCAGCAGCCACCAGGGACTAGCGGTCTCCTACGAGCAGTACTTC. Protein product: CASSHQGLAVSYEQYF.

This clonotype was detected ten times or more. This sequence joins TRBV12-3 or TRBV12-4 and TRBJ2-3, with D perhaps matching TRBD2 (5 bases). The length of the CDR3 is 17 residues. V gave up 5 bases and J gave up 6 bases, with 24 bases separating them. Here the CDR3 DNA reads TGTGCCAGCAGTGCCCCGGCGGGCGTAACCTTCGCGGATACGCAGTATTTT. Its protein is CASSAPAGVTFADTQYF.